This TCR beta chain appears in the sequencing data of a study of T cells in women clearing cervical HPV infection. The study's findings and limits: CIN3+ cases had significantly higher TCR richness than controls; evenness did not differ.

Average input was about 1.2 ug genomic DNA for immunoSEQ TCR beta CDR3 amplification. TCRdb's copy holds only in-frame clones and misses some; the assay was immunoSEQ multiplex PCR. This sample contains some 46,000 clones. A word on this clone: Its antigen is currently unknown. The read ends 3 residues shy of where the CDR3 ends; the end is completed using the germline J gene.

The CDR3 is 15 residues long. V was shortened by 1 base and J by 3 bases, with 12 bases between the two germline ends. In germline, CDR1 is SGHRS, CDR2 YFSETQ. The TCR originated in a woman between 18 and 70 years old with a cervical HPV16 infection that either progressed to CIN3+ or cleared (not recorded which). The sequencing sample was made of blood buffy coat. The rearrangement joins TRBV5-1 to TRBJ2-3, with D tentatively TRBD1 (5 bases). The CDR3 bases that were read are TGCGCCAGCAGCTTGCTACAGGTTAATACAGATACG. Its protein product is CASSLLQVNTDT. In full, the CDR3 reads CASSLLQVNTDTQYF.